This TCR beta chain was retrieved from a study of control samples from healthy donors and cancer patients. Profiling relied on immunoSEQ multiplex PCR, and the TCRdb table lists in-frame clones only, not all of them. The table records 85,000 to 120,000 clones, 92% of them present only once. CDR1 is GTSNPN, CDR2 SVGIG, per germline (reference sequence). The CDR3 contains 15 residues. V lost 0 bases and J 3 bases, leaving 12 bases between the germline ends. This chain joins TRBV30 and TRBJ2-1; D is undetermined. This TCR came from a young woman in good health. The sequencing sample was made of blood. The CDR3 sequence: CAWSVGLIYYNEQFF. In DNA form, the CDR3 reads TGTGCCTGGAGTGTTGGCCTGATCTACTACAATGAGCAGTTCTTC.